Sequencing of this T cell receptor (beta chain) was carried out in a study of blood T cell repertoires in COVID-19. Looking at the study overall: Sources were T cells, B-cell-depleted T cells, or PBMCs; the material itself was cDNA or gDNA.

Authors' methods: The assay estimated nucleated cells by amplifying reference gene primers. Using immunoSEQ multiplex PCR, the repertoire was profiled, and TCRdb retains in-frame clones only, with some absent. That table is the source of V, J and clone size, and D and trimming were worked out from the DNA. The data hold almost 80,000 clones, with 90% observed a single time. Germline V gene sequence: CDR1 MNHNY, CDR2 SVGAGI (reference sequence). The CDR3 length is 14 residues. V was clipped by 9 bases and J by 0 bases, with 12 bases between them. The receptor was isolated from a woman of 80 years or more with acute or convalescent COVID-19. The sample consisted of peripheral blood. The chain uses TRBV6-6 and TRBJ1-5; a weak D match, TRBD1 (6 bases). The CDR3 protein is CARRTAYSNQPQHF. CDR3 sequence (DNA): TGTGCCAGACGGACAGCGTATAGCAATCAGCCCCAGCATTTT.